The sequence of this T cell receptor (beta chain) was determined in a study of blood T cell repertoires in COVID-19. Study summary: COVID-19 samples from acute and convalescent phases originated in the United States, Italy and Spain. Sources were T cells, B-cell-depleted T cells, or PBMCs; the material itself was cDNA or gDNA.

Cohort 3 recovery required two negative PCRs, clearance, or symptom resolution. Per the authors' pipeline: Reference gene primer amplification gave nucleated cell count estimates. Sequencing was performed with immunoSEQ multiplex PCR; in TCRdb, only in-frame clones are kept and a portion is missing. Clonal size and the V and J genes are those of that table, whereas D and trimming came from the DNA. The sample lists fewer than 450,000 clones, around 91% occurring once. V was pared by 0 bases and J by 8 bases, with 8 bases of the junction left unmatched. CDR3 length: 15 residues. Germline-derived CDR1 and CDR2 are SGHNT and YYREEE (reference sequence).

V is TRBV5-4 and J is TRBJ2-1; TRBD2 agrees at 7 bases. The material sequenced was PBMCs or T cells enriched from blood (not recorded which). This TCR came from a man in his late teens or twenties who had recovered from COVID-19. The CDR3 coding sequence is TGTGCCAGCAGCTTGGGGACTAGTCACGACTATGAGCAGTTCTTC. Its translation is CASSLGTSHDYEQFF.